A selection of T cell receptor beta chains follows, all from one sample in a study of human T cells and chemical hapten exposure. TCRdb re-called the RACE reads with MiXCR, one entry per CDR3 protein. The sample has 150,000 to 200,000 distinct CDR3 sequences; around 15% are singletons. Specimen: whole blood, collected in connection with sensitization to the hapten diphenylcyclopropenone (DPC). These receptors were obtained from a woman younger than 45 with alopecia areata. Some clones in this sample may be carry-over from other donors' samples. CDR3s include the opening cysteine and the closing phenylalanine or tryptophan. Each record gives: clone size, V gene, D gene, J gene, CDR3 DNA, CDR3 protein. A D gene is named only where the DNA matches it firmly. Where a row states a size, it is once, few, many or the class of an expanded clone; other rows omit it.

>.|TRBV9|.|TRBJ2-5
TGTGCCAGCAGCATAAACTACTCCCCGCAAGAGACCCAGTACTTC
CASSINYSPQETQYF
>.|TRBV28|TRBD1|TRBJ1-5
TGTGCCAGCAGTTTACGACAGGGGGCATTTCAGCCCCAGCATTTT
CASSLRQGAFQPQHF
>.|TRBV4-3|.|TRBJ2-2
TGCGCCAGCAGCCAAGAAAGAGGAGGATCGGGCACCGGGGAGCTGTTTTTT
CASSQERGGSGTGELFF
>few|TRBV11-2|.|TRBJ2-1
TGTGCCAGCAGCCACCGAAATGAGCAGTTCTTC
CASSHRNEQFF
>few|TRBV10-3|TRBD2|TRBJ2-3
TGTGCCATCAATAAGGGACTAGCGGGAAACACAGATACGCAGTATTTT
CAINKGLAGNTDTQYF
>many|TRBV5-6|TRBD1|TRBJ2-4
TGTGCCAAGATGTGTGACAGGGTCGGTTTCATTCAGTACTTC
CAKMCDRVGFIQYF
>many|TRBV5-4|.|TRBJ1-2
TGTGCCAGCAGCTTGGCTCCCTACGACGGCTATGGCTACACCTTC
CASSLAPYDGYGYTF
>many|TRBV29-1|TRBD1|TRBJ1-1
TGCAGCGTTGCCTACAGGGGCGAGAGGGCTGAAGCTTTCTTT
CSVAYRGERAEAFF
>few|TRBV9|TRBD2|TRBJ2-5
TGTGCCAGCAGCGTCCTAGCGGGAGTGTCAGAGACCCAGTACTTC
CASSVLAGVSETQYF
>many|TRBV20-1|.|TRBJ1-3
TGCAGTGCCATAGGGGGTTCTGGAAACACCATATATTTT
CSAIGGSGNTIYF
>.|TRBV29-1|TRBD2|TRBJ2-7
TGCAGCGTTGTAGTGCGCCTAGCGGGAGAACCCCGCTCCTACGAGCAGTACTTC
CSVVVRLAGEPRSYEQYF
>few|TRBV20-1|.|TRBJ1-4
TGCAGTGCTTTAGCGCAGTCTAATGAAAAACTGTTTTTT
CSALAQSNEKLFF
>.|TRBV2|TRBD2|TRBJ2-3
TGTGCCAGCAGCCGGACTAGCGGGACTAGCACAGATACGCAGTATTTT
CASSRTSGTSTDTQYF
>few|TRBV30|.|TRBJ1-1
TGTGCCTGGAGTGTAATCTCAGGGTTTACCACTGAAGCTTTCTTT
CAWSVISGFTTEAFF
>.|TRBV29-1|TRBD1|TRBJ2-7
TGCAGCGTTTCGGGACAGGGTGGAGGTTACGAGCAGTACTTC
CSVSGQGGGYEQYF
>.|TRBV6-6|.|TRBJ1-2
TGTGCCAGCAATGTAAAAGAGGCAAGCTATGGCTACACCTTC
CASNVKEASYGYTF
>.|TRBV12-3/TRBV12-4|.|TRBJ2-5
TGTGCCAGCTCAGAGGAGTACCAAGAGACCCAGTACTTC
CASSEEYQETQYF
>few|TRBV7-6|TRBD1|TRBJ1-3
TGTGCCAGCAGCTTAGATCTGGGGACAGCCTCTGGAAACACCATATATTTT
CASSLDLGTASGNTIYF
>.|TRBV12-3/TRBV12-4|TRBD2|TRBJ2-3
TGTGCCAGGTCTAAGTTCGGGCTAGCGGGAGTTCGGCATACGCAGTATTTT
CARSKFGLAGVRHTQYF
>few|TRBV20-1|.|TRBJ1-2
TGCAGTCCGGCCGAGGGTCCTAACTATGGCTACACCTTC
CSPAEGPNYGYTF
>many|TRBV29-1|TRBD2|TRBJ2-1
TGCAGCGTTGACGGGGCTAGCGGGAGCTCCTACAATGAGCAGTTCTTC
CSVDGASGSSYNEQFF
>many|TRBV10-3|TRBD2|TRBJ2-1
TGTGCCATCAAGGATAGCGGGGGGGCTTACAATGAGCAGTTCTTC
CAIKDSGGAYNEQFF
>few|TRBV27|TRBD2|TRBJ2-2
TGTGCCAGCAGTTTATTCCTAGCGGGAGACACCGGGGAGCTGTTTTTT
CASSLFLAGDTGELFF
>many|TRBV3-1|TRBD2|TRBJ2-3
TGTGCCAGCAGCCTGCGGACTAGCGGCACAGATACGCAGTATTTT
CASSLRTSGTDTQYF
>.|TRBV12-3/TRBV12-4|TRBD2|TRBJ2-5
TGTGCCAGCAGTATCGGAAGACTAGCGGGGGGAGAGACCCAGTACTTC
CASSIGRLAGGETQYF
>.|TRBV4-3|TRBD2|TRBJ2-7
TGCGCCAGCAGCCAAGGTTTGTCTAGCGGGAGAGGAAGGAATGAGCAGTACTTC
CASSQGLSSGRGRNEQYF
>.|TRBV28|TRBD1|TRBJ1-5
TGTGCCAGCAGTGAGGACAGGTGGGGCCGGCCCCAGCATTTT
CASSEDRWGRPQHF
>.|TRBV5-5|.|TRBJ2-1
TGTGCCAGCAGCCCCAGCCCCAGCTCCTACAATGAGCAGTTCTTC
CASSPSPSSYNEQFF
>many|TRBV20-1|.|TRBJ1-5
TGCAGTGCTAGGGCCAACAATGTCCCCAATCAGCCCCAGCATTTT
CSARANNVPNQPQHF
>.|TRBV7-6|.|TRBJ1-1
TGTGCCAGCAGCTTAAGTGGGGCAGGGACCCATGAAGCTTTCTTT
CASSLSGAGTHEAFF
>.|TRBV6-2/TRBV6-3|.|TRBJ2-1
TGTGCCAGCAGTTATGATGGGGTAAGGAATGAGCAGTTCTTC
CASSYDGVRNEQFF
>.|TRBV6-1|.|TRBJ1-1
TGTGCCAGCAGACTACAGGCGGAGGGGACTGAAGCTTTCTTT
CASRLQAEGTEAFF
>.|TRBV7-2|.|TRBJ2-7
TGTGCCAGCAGCTTTGGCGGGGTCAGGAACTACGAGCAGTACTTC
CASSFGGVRNYEQYF
>many|TRBV28|.|TRBJ1-5
TGTGCCAGCAGTTCCTCAGGGAGGCAGCCCCAGCATTTT
CASSSSGRQPQHF
>.|TRBV20-1|TRBD2|TRBJ2-1
TGCAGTGCGGGGGGTAGCGGGAATAACTACAATGAGCAGTTCTTC
CSAGGSGNNYNEQFF
>.|TRBV2|.|TRBJ1-2
TGTGCCAGCAGTGATACGTGGCAGGGGCCCTATGGCTACACCTTC
CASSDTWQGPYGYTF
>.|TRBV7-9|TRBD1|TRBJ1-4
TGTGCCAGCAGCTCTGGGTACAGGGGTCGCGATGAAAAACTGTTTTTT
CASSSGYRGRDEKLFF
>.|TRBV9|.|TRBJ2-2
TGTGCCAGAAGCGCCCATAGTGGCCAGGGTGGCACCGGGGAGCTGTTTTTT
CARSAHSGQGGTGELFF
>.|TRBV19|.|TRBJ2-1
TGTGCCAGTAGAATAGCGGTAACCAACAATGAGCAGTTCTTC
CASRIAVTNNEQFF
>.|TRBV7-2|.|TRBJ1-4
TGTGCCAGCAGCCCGCTTGGGGTCGCGCCTAATGAAAAACTGTTTTTT
CASSPLGVAPNEKLFF
>.|TRBV29-1|.|TRBJ2-7
TGCAGCGTTGATCATGGCCCCTACGAGCAGTACTTC
CSVDHGPYEQYF
>many|TRBV7-2|TRBD1|TRBJ1-2
TGTGCCAGCTCACTGGACAGGGGCTATGGCTACACCTTC
CASSLDRGYGYTF
>once|TRBV7-2|.|TRBJ2-2
TGTGCCAGCAGCTACGGGACGGGTACGAACACCGGGGAGCTGTTTTTT
CASSYGTGTNTGELFF
>.|TRBV7-9|.|TRBJ2-1
TGTGCCAGCAGTCGGCAGGGATTTTCCTCCTGCAATGAGCAGTTCTTC
CASSRQGFSSCNEQFF